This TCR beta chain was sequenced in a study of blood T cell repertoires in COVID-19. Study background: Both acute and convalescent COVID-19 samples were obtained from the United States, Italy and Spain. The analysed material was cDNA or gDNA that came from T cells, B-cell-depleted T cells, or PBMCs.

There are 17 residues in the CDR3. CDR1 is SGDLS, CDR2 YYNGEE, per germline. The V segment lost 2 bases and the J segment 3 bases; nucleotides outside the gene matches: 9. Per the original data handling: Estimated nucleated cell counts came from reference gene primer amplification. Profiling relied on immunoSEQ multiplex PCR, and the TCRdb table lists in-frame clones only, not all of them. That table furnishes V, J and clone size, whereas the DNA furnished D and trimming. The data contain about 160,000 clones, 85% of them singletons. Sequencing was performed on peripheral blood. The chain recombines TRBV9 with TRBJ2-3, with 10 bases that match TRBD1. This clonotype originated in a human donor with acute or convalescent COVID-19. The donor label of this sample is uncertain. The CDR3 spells CASSVLTRDRGTDTQYF. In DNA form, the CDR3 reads TGTGCCAGCAGCGTCTTGACCCGGGACAGGGGAACAGATACGCAGTATTTT. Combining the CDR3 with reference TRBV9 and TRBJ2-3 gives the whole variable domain DSGVTQTPKHLITATGQRVTLRCSPRSGDLSVYWYQQSLDQGLQFLIQYYNGEERAKGNILERFSAQQFPDLHSELNLSSLELGDSALYFCASSVLTRDRGTDTQYFGPGTRLTVL.